This TCR beta chain derives from a study of shared T cell receptors in the human thymus. CDR3 size: 18 residues. The germline gives CDR1 SGHRS, CDR2 YFSETQ. Trimming removed 1 base at V and 0 bases at J, with 16 bases between. The assay was immunoSEQ multiplex PCR, and TCRdb's table has in-frame clones only and misses some. The sample includes around 730,000 clones, approximately 85% of them seen just once. This clone was counted between two and nine times. The same sample was also used in a study of human thymus T cells. That paper adds: An apparent bias in V and J gene usage was seen in thymic and blood repertoires.

The sequenced sample was thymocytes. This rearrangement joins TRBV5-1 to TRBJ1-4, with D possibly TRBD1 on 6 matching bases. The TCR sequence derives from a girl under three years old with a congenital heart defect. Here the CDR3 reads CASSLSQGPPATNEKLFF. CDR3 in DNA: TGCGCCAGCAGCTTGTCCCAGGGGCCTCCTGCAACTAATGAAAAACTGTTTTTT.